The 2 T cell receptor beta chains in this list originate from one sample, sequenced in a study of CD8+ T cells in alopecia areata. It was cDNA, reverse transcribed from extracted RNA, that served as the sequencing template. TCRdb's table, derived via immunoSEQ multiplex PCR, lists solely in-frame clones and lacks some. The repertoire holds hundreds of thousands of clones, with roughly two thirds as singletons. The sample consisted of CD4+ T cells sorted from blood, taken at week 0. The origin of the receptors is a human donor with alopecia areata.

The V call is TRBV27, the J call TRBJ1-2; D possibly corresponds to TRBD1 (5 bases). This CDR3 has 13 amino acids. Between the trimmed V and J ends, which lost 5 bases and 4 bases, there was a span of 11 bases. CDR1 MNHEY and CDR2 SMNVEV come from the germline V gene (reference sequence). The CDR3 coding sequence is TGTGCCAGCAGTCCCTCTGACAGCTATGGCTACACCTTC. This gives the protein CASSPSDSYGYTF.

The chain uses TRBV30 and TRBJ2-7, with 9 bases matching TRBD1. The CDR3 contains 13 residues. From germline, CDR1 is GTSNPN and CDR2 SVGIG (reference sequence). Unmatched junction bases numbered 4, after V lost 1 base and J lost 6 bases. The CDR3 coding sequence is TGTGCCTGGAGTGCCGGACAGGGGCGCGAGCAGTACTTC. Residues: CAWSAGQGREQYF.